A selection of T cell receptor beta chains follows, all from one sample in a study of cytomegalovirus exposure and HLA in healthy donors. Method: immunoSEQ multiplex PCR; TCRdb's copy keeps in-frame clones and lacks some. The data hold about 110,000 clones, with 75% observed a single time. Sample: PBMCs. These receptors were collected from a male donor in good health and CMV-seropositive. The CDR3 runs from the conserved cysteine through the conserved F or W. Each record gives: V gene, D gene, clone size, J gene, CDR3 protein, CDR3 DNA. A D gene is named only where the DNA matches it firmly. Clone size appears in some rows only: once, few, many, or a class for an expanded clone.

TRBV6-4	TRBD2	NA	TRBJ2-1	CASSDSIRRGGPGEQFF	TGTGCCAGCAGTGACTCGATACGGCGGGGGGGCCCGGGTGAGCAGTTCTTC
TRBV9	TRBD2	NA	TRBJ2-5	CASSAGSGSQETQYF	TGTGCCAGCAGCGCAGGTAGCGGGAGCCAAGAGACCCAGTACTTC
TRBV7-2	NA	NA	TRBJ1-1	CASSGGGPEAFF	TGTGCCAGCAGCGGGGGGGGGCCTGAAGCTTTCTTT
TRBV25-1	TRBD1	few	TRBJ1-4	CASTDRETNEKLFF	TGTGCCAGTACGGACAGGGAAACTAATGAAAAACTGTTTTTT
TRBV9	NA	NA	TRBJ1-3	CASSVFLAQGSGNTIYF	TGTGCCAGCAGCGTTTTCTTGGCACAGGGCTCTGGAAACACCATATATTTT
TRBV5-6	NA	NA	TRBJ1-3	CASSPYSGNTIYF	TGTGCCAGCAGCCCCTACTCTGGAAACACCATATATTTT
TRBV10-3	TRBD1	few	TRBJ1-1	CAMTGDMNTEAFF	TGTGCCATGACAGGGGATATGAACACTGAAGCTTTCTTT
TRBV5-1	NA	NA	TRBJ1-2	CASSLVYRKFERNGYPF	TGCGCCAGCAGCTTGGTCTACAGGAAGTTTGAGAGGAACGGCTACCCCTTC
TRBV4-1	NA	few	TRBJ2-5	CASSLHGEQETQYF	TGCGCCAGCAGCCTCCATGGGGAGCAAGAGACCCAGTACTTC
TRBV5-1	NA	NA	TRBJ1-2	CASSGGTARGYGYTF	TGCGCCAGCAGCGGAGGGACCGCCCGCGGCTATGGCTACACCTTC
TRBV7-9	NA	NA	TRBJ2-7	CSSSQVHYEQYF	TGTTCCAGCAGCCAGGTTCACTACGAGCAGTACTTC
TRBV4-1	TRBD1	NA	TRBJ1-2	CASSQLPRDNRGGGYTF	TGCGCCAGCAGCCAACTTCCGAGAGATAACAGGGGAGGTGGCTACACCTTC
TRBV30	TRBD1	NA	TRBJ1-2	CAWSGQGGTIYGYTF	TGTGCCTGGAGTGGACAGGGAGGAACGATCTATGGCTACACCTTC
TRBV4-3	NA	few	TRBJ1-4	CASGQAGLNEKLFF	TGCGCCAGCGGCCAGGCAGGACTTAATGAAAAACTGTTTTTT
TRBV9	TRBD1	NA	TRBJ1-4	CASSIRTGLSEKLFF	TGTGCCAGCAGCATTCGGACAGGGCTAAGTGAAAAACTGTTTTTT
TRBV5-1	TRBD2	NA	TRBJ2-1	CASSLAGGGLNEQFF	TGCGCCAGCAGCTTGGCAGGCGGGGGGCTCAATGAGCAGTTCTTC
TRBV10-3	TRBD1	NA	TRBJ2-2	CAISVSPPGRGRSNTGELFF	TGTGCCATCAGTGTTTCTCCCCCGGGCAGGGGGCGATCGAACACCGGGGAGCTGTTTTTT
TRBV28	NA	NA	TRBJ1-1	CASSLTGHYTEAFF	TGTGCCAGCAGTTTAACAGGTCACTACACTGAAGCTTTCTTT
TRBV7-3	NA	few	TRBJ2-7	CASSSRQYEQYF	TGTGCCAGCAGCTCCCGTCAGTACGAGCAGTACTTC
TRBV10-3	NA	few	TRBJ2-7	CAISAGTPSTWEQYF	TGTGCCATCAGTGCTGGGACTCCGTCCACCTGGGAGCAGTACTTC
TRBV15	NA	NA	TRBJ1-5	CATSRDPGRDDQPQHF	TGTGCCACCAGCAGAGACCCAGGCAGGGATGATCAGCCCCAGCATTTT
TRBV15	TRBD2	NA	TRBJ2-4	CATSRAARTSGPQSIQYF	TGTGCCACCAGCAGAGCCGCCCGGACTAGCGGGCCTCAGAGCATTCAGTACTTC
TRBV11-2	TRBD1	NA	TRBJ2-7	CASRLGQGAPPYEQYF	TGTGCCAGCAGATTGGGACAGGGGGCCCCCCCCTACGAGCAGTACTTC
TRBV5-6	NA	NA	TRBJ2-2	CASSLEGGFGGELFF	TGTGCCAGCAGCTTGGAGGGGGGGTTTGGCGGGGAGCTGTTTTTT
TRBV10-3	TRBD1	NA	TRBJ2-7	CATDVRQGASDEQYF	TGTGCCACGGACGTCCGACAGGGGGCATCGGACGAGCAGTACTTC
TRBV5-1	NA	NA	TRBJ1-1	CASSLGHRNTEAFF	TGCGCCAGCAGCTTGGGACACCGGAACACTGAAGCTTTCTTT
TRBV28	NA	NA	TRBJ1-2	CASNPSAQGIIYGYTF	TGTGCCAGCAACCCGTCCGCCCAGGGGATCATTTATGGCTACACCTTC
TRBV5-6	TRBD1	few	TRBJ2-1	CASSGRPGTGYNEQFF	TGTGCCAGCAGCGGGAGACCCGGGACAGGATACAATGAGCAGTTCTTC
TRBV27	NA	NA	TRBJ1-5	CASSLSARPGNQPQHF	TGTGCCAGCAGTTTATCTGCCAGGCCCGGCAATCAGCCCCAGCATTTT
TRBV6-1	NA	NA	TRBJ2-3	CASSVAGVGADTQYF	TGTGCCAGCAGTGTTGCAGGGGTAGGGGCAGATACGCAGTATTTT
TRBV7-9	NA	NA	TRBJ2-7	CASSRGSSYEQYF	TGTGCCAGCAGCCGGGGGTCCTCCTACGAGCAGTACTTC
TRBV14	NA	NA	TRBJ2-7	CASSPNWGPLGEQYF	TGTGCCAGCAGCCCGAATTGGGGCCCACTGGGGGAGCAGTACTTC
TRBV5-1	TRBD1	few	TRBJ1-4	CASSLSGQGRGNPEKLFF	TGCGCCAGCAGCTTGTCGGGACAGGGTAGGGGGAATCCTGAAAAACTGTTTTTT
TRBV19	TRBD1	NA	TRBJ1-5	CASSRRTGGDQPQHF	TGTGCCAGTAGTCGCCGGACAGGGGGCGATCAGCCCCAGCATTTT
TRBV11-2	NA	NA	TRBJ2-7	CASSLLGAGEQYF	TGTGCCAGCAGCTTGCTAGGGGCAGGGGAGCAGTACTTC
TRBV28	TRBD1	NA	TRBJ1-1	CASSPRQGSSTEAFF	TGTGCCAGCAGCCCTAGACAGGGTAGCTCCACTGAAGCTTTCTTT
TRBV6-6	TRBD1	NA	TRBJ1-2	CASSPGQGANYGYTF	TGTGCCAGCAGTCCCGGACAGGGAGCTAACTATGGCTACACCTTC
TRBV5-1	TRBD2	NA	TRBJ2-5	CASTVGGAGQETQYF	TGCGCCAGCACAGTCGGGGGGGCGGGCCAAGAGACCCAGTACTTC
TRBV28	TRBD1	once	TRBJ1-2	CASSLIARQGGGYTF	TGTGCCAGCAGTTTAATAGCACGACAGGGAGGTGGCTACACCTTC
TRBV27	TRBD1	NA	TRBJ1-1	CASTPRAGQGINTEAFF	TGTGCCAGCACCCCCAGGGCGGGACAGGGAATCAACACTGAAGCTTTCTTT
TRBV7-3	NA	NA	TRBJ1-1	CASSRGRVAEAFF	TGTGCCAGCAGCCGCGGCAGGGTCGCTGAAGCTTTCTTT
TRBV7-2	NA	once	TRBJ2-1	CASSLARGQGGWFYNEQFF	TGTGCCAGCAGCTTAGCGCGGGGGCAGGGAGGTTGGTTCTACAATGAGCAGTTCTTC
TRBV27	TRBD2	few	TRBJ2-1	CASSDILAGGYNEQFF	TGTGCCAGCAGTGACATCCTAGCGGGAGGCTACAATGAGCAGTTCTTC
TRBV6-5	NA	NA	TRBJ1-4	CASSYNRVGEKLFF	TGTGCCAGCAGTTACAACAGAGTAGGAGAAAAACTGTTTTTT
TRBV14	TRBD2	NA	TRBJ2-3	CASSHWGQTGGPEDTQYF	TGTGCCAGCAGCCATTGGGGGCAAACGGGGGGGCCGGAGGATACGCAGTATTTT
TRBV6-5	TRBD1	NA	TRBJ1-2	CASRKQGKGYTF	TGTGCCAGCAGGAAACAGGGGAAGGGCTACACCTTC
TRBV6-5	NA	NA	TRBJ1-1	CASISRTGIGTEAFF	TGTGCCAGCATTTCCCGGACGGGAATCGGCACTGAAGCTTTCTTT
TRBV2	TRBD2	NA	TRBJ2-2	CASSESSGRTGELFF	TGTGCCAGCAGTGAGTCTAGCGGGAGAACCGGGGAGCTGTTTTTT
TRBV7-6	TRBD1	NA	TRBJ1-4	CASSLGGRQGVLRTNEKLFF	TGTGCCAGCAGCTTAGGCGGAAGACAGGGGGTTCTGAGGACTAATGAAAAACTGTTTTTT